Given below is one T cell receptor (beta chain) in context. CDR1 is SGHTA and CDR2 is FQGNSA in the germline V gene. Between the trimmed V and J ends, which lost 7 bases and 2 bases, there was a span of 17 bases. The CDR3 runs 15 residues. This entry belongs to a study of blood T cell repertoires in COVID-19. Study in general: Material from acute and convalescent COVID-19 was sourced from the United States, Italy and Spain. In each case, the material was cDNA or gDNA derived from T cells, B-cell-depleted T cells, or PBMCs.

Original processing methods: Reference gene primer amplification gave estimated nucleated cell counts. Method: immunoSEQ multiplex PCR; TCRdb's copy keeps in-frame clones and lacks some. That table is the source of V, J and clone size, and D and trimming were worked out from the DNA. Counted here are under 300,000 clones, roughly 80% occurring once; the ten biggest clones make up less than 3.5%. The source material was peripheral blood. The V gene is TRBV7-2, the J gene TRBJ1-1, with a weak D call TRBD1 (5 bases). The clonotype comes from a woman younger than 30 with acute or convalescent COVID-19. In DNA, the CDR3 is TGTGCCAGCACCCGACTTTCGGGGGAAAACACTGAAGCTTTCTTT. Translation: CASTRLSGENTEAFF.